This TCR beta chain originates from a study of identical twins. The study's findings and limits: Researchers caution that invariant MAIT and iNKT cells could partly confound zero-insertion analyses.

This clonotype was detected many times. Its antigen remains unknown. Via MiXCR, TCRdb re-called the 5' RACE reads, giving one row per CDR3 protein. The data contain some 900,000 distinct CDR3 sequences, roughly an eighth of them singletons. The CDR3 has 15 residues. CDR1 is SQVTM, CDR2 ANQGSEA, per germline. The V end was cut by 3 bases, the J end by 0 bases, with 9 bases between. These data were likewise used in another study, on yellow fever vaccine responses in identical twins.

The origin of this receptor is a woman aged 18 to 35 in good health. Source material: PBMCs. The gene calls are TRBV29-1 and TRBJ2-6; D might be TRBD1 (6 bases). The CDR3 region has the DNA TGCAGCGTTGAGACAGGTGGCTCTGGGGCCAACGTCCTGACTTTC. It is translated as CSVETGGSGANVLTF.